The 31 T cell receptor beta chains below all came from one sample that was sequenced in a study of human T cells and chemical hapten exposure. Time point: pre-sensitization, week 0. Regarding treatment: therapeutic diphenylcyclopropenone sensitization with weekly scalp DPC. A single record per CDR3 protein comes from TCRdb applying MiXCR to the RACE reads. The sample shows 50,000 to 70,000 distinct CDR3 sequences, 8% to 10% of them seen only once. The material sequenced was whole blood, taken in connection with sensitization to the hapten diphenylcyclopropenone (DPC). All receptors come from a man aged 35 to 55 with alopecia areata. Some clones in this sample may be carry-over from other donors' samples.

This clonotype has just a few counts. CDR3 sequence reads: CASIGGANTGELFF. CDR3 nucleotide sequence: TGTGCCAGCATCGGGGGGGCGAACACCGGGGAGCTGTTTTTT. The rearrangement links TRBV27 to TRBJ2-2; 8 bases agree with TRBD2. From germline, CDR1 is MNHEY and CDR2 SMNVEV (reference sequence). The V and J ends lost 7 bases and 0 bases, in that order; junction bases with no gene match: 1. This CDR3 has 14 residues.

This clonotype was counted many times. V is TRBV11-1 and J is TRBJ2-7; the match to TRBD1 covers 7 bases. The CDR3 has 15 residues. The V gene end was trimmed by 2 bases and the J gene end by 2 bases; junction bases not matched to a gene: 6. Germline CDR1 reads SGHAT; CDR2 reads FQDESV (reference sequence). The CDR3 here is CASSLHVGTAYEQYF. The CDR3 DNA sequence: TGTGCCAGCAGCTTACATGTTGGGACAGCCTACGAGCAGTACTTC.

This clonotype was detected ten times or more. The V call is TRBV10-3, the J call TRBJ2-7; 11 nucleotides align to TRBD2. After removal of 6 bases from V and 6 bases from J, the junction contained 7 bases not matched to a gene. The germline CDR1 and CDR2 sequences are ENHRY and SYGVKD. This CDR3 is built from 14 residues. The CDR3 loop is CAISTGTSGPEQYF. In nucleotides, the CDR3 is TGTGCCATCAGCACCGGGACTAGCGGTCCCGAGCAGTACTTC.

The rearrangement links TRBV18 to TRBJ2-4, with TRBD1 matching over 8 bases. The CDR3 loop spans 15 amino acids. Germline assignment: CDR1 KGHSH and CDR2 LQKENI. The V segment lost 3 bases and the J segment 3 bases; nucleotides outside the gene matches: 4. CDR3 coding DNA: TGTGCCAGCTCACCCGGACAGGGTGTCAAAAACATTCAGTACTTC. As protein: CASSPGQGVKNIQYF.

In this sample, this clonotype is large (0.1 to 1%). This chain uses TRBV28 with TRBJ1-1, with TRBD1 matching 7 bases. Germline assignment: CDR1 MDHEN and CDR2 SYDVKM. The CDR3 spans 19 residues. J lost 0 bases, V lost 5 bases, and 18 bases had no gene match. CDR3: CASSNLPGTASRMNTEAFF. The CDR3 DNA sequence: TGTGCCAGCAGTAACCTTCCCGGGACAGCCTCGCGGATGAACACTGAAGCTTTCTTT.

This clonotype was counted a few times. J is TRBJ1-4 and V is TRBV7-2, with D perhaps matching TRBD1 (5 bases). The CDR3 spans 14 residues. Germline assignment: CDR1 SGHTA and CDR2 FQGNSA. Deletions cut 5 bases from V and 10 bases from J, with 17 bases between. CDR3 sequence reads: CASSPDEGIGKLFF. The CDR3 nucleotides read TGTGCCAGCAGCCCAGATGAGGGGATCGGAAAACTGTTTTTT.

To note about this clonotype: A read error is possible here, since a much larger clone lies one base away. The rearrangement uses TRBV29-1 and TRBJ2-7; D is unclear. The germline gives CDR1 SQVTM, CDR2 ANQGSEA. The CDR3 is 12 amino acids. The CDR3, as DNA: TGCACCGTTGAATCCTCCTCCTACGAGCAGTACTTC. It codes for CTVESSSYEQYF.

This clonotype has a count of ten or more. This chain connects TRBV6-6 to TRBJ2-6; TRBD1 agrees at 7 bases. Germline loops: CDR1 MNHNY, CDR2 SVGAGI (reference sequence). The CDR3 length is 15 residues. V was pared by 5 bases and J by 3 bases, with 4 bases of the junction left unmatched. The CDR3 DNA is TGTGCCAGCAGTGACACAGGGGTTGGGGCCAACGTCCTGACTTTC. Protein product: CASSDTGVGANVLTF.

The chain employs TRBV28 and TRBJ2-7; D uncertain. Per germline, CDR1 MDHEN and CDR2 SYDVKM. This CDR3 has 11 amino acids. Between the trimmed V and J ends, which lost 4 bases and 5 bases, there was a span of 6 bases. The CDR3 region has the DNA TGTGCCAGCAGTTCCCCCCACGAGCAGTACTTC. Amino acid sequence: CASSSPHEQYF.

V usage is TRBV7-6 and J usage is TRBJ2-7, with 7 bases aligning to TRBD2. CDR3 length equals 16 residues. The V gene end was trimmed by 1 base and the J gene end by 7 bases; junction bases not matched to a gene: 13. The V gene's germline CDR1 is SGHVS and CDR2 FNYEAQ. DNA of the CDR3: TGTGCCAGCAGCTTAGAGCCCCCGGCTTTGGGGGGGGAGCAGTACTTC. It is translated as CASSLEPPALGGEQYF. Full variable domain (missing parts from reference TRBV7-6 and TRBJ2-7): GAGVSQSPRYKVTKRGQDVALRCDPISGHVSLYWYRQALGQGPEFLTYFNYEAQQDKSGLPNDRFSAERPEGSISTLTIQRTEQRDSAMYRCASSLEPPALGGEQYFGPGTRLTVT.

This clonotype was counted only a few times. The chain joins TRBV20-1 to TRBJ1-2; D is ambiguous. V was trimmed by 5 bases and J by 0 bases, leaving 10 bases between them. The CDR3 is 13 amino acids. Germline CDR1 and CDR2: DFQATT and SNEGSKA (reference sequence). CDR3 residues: CSALYGANYGYTF. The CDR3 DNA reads TGCAGTGCTTTATACGGCGCTAACTATGGCTACACCTTC.

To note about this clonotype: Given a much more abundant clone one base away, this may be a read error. CDR3 residues: CASSAGASTTPYSYEQYF. CDR3 coding DNA: TGTGCCAGCAGCGCCGGGGCATCGACCACCCCTTACTCCTACGAGCAGTACTTC. The V call is TRBV9, the J call TRBJ2-7, with D perhaps given as TRBD1 or TRBD2 (5 bases each). There are 18 residues in the CDR3. Trimming left V 3 bases short and J 0 bases short, with 22 bases between. The V gene's germline CDR1 is SGDLS and CDR2 YYNGEE. Combining the CDR3 with reference TRBV9 and TRBJ2-7 gives the whole variable domain DSGVTQTPKHLITATGQRVTLRCSPRSGDLSVYWYQQSLDQGLQFLIQYYNGEERAKGNILERFSAQQFPDLHSELNLSSLELGDSALYFCASSAGASTTPYSYEQYFGPGTRLTVT.

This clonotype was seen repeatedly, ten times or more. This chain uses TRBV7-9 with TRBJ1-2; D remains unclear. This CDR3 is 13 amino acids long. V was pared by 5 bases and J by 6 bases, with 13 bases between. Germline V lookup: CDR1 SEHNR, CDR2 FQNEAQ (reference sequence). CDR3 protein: CASSERNSDGYTF. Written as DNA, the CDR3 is TGTGCCAGCAGCGAGAGGAATTCAGATGGCTACACCTTC.

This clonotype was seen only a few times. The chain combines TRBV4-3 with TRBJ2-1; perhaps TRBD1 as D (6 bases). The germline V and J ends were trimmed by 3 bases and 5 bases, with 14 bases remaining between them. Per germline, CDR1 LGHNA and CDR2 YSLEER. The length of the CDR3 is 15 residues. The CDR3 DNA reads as TGCGCCAGCAGCCAGAACCGGGACAAGAACAATGAGCAGTTCTTC. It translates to CASSQNRDKNNEQFF.

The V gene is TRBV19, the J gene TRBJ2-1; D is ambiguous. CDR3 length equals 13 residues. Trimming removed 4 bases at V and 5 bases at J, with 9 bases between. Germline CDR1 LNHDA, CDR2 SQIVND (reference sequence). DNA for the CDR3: TGTGCCAGTAGTACCTACGCTAACAATGAGCAGTTCTTC. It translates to CASSTYANNEQFF.

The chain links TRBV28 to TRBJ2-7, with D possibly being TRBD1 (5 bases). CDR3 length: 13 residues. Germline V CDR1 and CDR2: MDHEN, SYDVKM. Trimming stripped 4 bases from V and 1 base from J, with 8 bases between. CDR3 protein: CASSSRVSYEQYF. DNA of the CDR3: TGTGCCAGCAGTTCCAGGGTTTCCTACGAGCAGTACTTC.

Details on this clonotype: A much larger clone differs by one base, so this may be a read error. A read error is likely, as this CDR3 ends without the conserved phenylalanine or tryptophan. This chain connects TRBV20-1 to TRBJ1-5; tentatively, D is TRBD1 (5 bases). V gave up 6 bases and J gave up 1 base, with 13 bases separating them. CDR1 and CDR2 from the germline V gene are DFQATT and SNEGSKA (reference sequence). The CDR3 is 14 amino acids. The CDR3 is CSAGRQTSNQPQHL. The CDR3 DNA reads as TGCAGTGCGGGAAGACAGACAAGCAATCAGCCCCAGCATTTA.

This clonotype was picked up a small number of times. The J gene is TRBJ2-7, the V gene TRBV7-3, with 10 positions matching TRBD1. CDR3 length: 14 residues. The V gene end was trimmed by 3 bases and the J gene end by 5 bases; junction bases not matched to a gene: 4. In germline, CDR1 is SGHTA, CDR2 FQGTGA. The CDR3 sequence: CASSLTGTGDEQYF. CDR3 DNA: TGTGCCAGCAGCTTGACCGGGACAGGGGACGAGCAGTACTTC. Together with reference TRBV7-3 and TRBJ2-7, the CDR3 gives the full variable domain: GAGVSQTPSNKVTEKGKYVELRCDPISGHTALYWYRQSLGQGPEFLIYFQGTGAADDSGLPNDRFFAVRPEGSVSTLKIQRTERGDSAVYLCASSLTGTGDEQYFGPGTRLTVT.

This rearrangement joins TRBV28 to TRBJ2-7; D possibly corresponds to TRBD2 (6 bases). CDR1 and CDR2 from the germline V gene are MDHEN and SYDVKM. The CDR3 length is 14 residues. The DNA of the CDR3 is TGTGTCGTCAACACGGGCGGGACGTCCTACGAGCAGTACTTC. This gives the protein CVVNTGGTSYEQYF.

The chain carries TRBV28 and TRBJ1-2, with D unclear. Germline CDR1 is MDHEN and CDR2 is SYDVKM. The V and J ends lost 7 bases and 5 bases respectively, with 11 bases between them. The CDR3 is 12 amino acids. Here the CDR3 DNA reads TGTGCCAGCACAAGTCTGGATTATGGCTACACCTTC. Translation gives CASTSLDYGYTF.

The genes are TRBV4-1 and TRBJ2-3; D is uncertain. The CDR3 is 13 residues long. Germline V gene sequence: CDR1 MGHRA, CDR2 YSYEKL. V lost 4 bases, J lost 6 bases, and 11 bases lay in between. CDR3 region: CASSPFDWDTQYF. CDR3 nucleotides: TGCGCCAGCAGCCCCTTCGACTGGGATACGCAGTATTTT.

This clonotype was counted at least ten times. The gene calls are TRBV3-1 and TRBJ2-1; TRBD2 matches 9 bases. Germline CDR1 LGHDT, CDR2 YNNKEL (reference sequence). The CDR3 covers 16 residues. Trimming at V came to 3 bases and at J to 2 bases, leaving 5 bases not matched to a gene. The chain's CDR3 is CASSHVAGAAYNEQFF. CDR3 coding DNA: TGTGCCAGCAGCCATGTAGCGGGAGCTGCCTACAATGAGCAGTTCTTC.

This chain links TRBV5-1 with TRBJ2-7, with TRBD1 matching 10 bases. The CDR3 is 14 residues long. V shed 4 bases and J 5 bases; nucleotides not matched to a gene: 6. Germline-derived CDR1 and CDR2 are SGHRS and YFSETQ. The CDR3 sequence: CASSLGQGDDEQYF. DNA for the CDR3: TGCGCCAGCAGCCTTGGACAGGGGGACGACGAGCAGTACTTC.

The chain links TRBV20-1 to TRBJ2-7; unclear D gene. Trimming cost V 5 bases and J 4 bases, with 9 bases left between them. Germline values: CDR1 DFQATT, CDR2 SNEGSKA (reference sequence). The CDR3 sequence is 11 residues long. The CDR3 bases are TGCAGTGCTCCACAAACATACGAGCAGTACTTC. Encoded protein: CSAPQTYEQYF.

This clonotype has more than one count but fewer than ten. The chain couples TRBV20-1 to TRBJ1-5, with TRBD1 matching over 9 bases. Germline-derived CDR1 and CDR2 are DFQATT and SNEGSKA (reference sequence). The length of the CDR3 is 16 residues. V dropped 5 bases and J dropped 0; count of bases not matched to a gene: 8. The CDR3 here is CSAWDRALDSNQPQHF. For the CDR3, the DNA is TGCAGTGCTTGGGACAGGGCTCTGGATAGCAATCAGCCCCAGCATTTT.

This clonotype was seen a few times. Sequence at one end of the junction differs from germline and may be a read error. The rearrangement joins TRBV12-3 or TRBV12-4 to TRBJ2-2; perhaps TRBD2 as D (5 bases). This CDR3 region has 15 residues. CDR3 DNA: TGCGCCAGCAGCCCCGGGCCTCAACGGGGTGGGGAGCTGTTTTTT. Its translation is CASSPGPQRGGELFF.

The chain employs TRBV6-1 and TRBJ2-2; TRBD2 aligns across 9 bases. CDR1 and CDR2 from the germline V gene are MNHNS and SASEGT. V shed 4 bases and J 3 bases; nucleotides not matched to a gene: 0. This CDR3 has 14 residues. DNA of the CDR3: TGTGCCAGCAGTGTAGCGGGAGACACCGGGGAGCTGTTTTTT. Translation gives CASSVAGDTGELFF.

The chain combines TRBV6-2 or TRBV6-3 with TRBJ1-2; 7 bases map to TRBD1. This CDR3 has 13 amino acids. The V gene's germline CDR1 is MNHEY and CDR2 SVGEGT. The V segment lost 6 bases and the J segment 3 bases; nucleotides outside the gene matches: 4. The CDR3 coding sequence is TGTGCCAGCAGGGACGGGACAGACTATGGCTACACCTTC. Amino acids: CASRDGTDYGYTF.

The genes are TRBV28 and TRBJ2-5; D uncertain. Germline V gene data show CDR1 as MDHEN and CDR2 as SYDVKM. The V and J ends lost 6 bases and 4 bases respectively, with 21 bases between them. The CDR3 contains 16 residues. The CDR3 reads CASSTPRALGGETQYF. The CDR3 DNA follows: TGTGCCAGCAGCACACCCCGGGCCCTCGGCGGAGAGACCCAGTACTTC.

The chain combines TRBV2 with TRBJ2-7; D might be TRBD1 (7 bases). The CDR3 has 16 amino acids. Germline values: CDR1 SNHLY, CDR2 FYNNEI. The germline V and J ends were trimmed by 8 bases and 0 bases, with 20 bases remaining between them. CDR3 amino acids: CASADVGGGNSYEQYF. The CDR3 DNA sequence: TGTGCCAGCGCCGATGTAGGGGGCGGGAACTCCTACGAGCAGTACTTC.

For the CDR3, the DNA is TGTGCCAGCAGTGTCCCCCATGGCTACACCTTC. It yields the protein CASSVPHGYTF. J is TRBJ1-2 and V is TRBV28; D is unresolved. V lost 5 bases and J 6 bases, leaving 7 bases between the germline ends. The CDR3 runs 11 residues. The germline gives CDR1 MDHEN, CDR2 SYDVKM.